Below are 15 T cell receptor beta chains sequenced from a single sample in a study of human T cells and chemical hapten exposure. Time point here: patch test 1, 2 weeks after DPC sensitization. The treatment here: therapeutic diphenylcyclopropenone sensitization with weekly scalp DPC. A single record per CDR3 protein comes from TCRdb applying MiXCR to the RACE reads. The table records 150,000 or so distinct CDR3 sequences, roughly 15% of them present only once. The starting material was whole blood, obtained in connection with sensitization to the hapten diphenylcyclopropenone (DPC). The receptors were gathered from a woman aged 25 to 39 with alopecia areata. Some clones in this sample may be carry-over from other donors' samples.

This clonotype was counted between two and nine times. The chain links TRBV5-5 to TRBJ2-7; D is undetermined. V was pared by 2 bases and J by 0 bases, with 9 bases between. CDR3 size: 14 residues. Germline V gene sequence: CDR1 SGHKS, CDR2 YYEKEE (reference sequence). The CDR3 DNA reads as TGTGCCAGCAGCTTAGAAGGAACCTCCTACGAGCAGTACTTC. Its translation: CASSLEGTSYEQYF.

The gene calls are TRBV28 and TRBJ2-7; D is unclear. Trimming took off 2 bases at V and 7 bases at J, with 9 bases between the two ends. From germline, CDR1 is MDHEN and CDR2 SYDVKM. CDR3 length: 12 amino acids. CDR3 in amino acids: CASSLRVREQYF. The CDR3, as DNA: TGTGCCAGCAGTTTAAGGGTCAGGGAGCAGTACTTC.

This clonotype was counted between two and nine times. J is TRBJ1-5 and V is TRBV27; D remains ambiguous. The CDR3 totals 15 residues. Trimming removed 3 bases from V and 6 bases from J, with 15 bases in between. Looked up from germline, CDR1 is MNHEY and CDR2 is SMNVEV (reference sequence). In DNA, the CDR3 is TGTGCCAGCAGTTTGTTTTCAGGAGTTGGTCAGCCCCAGCATTTT. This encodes CASSLFSGVGQPQHF.

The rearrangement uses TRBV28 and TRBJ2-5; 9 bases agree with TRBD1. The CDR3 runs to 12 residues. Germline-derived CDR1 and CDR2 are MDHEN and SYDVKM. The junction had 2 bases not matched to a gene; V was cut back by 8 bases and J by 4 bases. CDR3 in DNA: TGTGCCAGCGGACAGGGGCGAGAGACCCAGTACTTC. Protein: CASGQGRETQYF.

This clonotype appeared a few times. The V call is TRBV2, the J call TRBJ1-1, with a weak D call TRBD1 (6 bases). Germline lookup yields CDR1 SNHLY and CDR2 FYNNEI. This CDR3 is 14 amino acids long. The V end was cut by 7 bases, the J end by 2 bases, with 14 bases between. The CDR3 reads CASTPQGINTEAFF. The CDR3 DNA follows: TGTGCCAGCACCCCCCAGGGGATTAACACTGAAGCTTTCTTT.

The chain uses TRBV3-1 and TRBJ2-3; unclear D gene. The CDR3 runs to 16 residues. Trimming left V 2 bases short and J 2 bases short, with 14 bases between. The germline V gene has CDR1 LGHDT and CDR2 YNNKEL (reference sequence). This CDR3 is CASSQLLPFLTDTQYF. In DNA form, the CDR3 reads TGTGCCAGCAGCCAATTGTTACCTTTCCTCACAGATACGCAGTATTTT.

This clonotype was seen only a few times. The DNA of the CDR3 is TGTGCCAGCAGAGCCTTGGCGGGGGGACCTAGTGAGCAGTTCTTC. Translation gives CASRALAGGPSEQFF. This chain connects TRBV6-6 to TRBJ2-1, with 8 bases lining up with TRBD2. V dropped 6 bases and J dropped 9; count of bases not matched to a gene: 13. The CDR3 totals 15 residues. Per germline, CDR1 MNHNY and CDR2 SVGAGI (reference sequence).

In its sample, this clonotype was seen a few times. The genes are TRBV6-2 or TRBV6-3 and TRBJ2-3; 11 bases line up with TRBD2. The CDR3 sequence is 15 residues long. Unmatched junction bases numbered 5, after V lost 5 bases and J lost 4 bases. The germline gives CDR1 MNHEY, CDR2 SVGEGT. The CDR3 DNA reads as TGTGCCAGCAGTCGACTAGCGGGAACCCCAGATACGCAGTATTTT. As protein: CASSRLAGTPDTQYF.

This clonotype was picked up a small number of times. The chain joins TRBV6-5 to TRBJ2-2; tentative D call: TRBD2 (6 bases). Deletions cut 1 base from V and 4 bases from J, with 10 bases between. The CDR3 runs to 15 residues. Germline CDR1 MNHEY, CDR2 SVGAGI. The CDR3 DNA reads TGTGCCAGCAGTTACTTGGGGGGTACCACCGGGGAGCTGTTTTTT. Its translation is CASSYLGGTTGELFF.

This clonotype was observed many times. The CDR3 spells CASSTNRDRVTGELFF. The CDR3 coding sequence is TGTGCCAGCAGCACGAACCGGGACAGGGTCACCGGGGAGCTGTTTTTT. This chain uses TRBV2 with TRBJ2-2; 9 bases align to TRBD1. J gave up 4 bases and V 6 bases, and 9 bases lay outside the gene matches. The CDR3 totals 16 residues. From germline, CDR1 is SNHLY and CDR2 FYNNEI.

The CDR3 DNA follows: TGTGCCAGCAGGGACACAGGGACAGATACGCAGTATTTT. It yields the protein CASRDTGTDTQYF. The chain is built from TRBV6-5 and TRBJ2-3; maybe TRBD1 (6 bases). The CDR3 extends over 13 amino acids. The ends were cut back, 6 bases at V and 3 bases at J, with 10 bases in the middle. CDR1 is MNHEY and CDR2 is SVGAGI in the germline V gene.

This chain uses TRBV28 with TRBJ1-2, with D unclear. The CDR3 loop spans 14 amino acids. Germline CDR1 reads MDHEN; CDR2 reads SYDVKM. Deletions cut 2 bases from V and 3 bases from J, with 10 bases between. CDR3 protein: CASSLSGFDYGYTF. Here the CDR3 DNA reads TGTGCCAGCAGTTTAAGCGGGTTTGACTATGGCTACACCTTC.

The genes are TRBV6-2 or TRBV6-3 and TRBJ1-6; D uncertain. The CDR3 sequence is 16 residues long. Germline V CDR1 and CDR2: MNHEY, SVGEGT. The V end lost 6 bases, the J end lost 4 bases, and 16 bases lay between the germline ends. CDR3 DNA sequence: TGTGCCAGCAGAAGCCAGTCGGGCCTTTATAATTCACCCCTCCACTTT. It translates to CASRSQSGLYNSPLHF.

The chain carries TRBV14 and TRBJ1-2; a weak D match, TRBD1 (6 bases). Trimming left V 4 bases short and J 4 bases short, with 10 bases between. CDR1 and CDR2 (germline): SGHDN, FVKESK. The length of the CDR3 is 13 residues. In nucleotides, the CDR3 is TGTGCCAGCAGCCGTGGGGGCGGCTATGGCTACACCTTC. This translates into CASSRGGGYGYTF.

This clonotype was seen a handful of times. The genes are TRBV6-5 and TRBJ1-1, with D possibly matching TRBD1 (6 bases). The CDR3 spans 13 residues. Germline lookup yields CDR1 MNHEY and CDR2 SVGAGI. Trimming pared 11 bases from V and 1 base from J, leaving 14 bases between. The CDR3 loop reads CASHRAANTEAFF. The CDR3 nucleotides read TGTGCCTCACACAGGGCCGCGAACACTGAAGCTTTCTTT.